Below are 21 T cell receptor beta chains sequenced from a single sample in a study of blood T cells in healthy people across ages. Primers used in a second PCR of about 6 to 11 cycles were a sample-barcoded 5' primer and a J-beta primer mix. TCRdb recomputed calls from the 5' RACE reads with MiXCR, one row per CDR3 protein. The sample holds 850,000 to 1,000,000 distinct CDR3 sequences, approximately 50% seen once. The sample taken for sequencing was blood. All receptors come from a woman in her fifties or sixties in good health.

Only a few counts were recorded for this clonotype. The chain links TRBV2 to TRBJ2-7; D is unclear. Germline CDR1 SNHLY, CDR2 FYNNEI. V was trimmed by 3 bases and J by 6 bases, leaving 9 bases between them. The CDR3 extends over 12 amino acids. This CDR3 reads CASSDIGVEQYF. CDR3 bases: TGTGCCAGCAGTGACATTGGGGTCGAGCAGTACTTC. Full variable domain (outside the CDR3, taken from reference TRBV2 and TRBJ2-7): EPEVTQTPSHQVTQMGQEVILRCVPISNHLYFYWYRQILGQKVEFLVSFYNNEISEKSEIFDDQFSVERPDGSNFTLKIRSTKLEDSAMYFCASSDIGVEQYFGPGTRLTVT.

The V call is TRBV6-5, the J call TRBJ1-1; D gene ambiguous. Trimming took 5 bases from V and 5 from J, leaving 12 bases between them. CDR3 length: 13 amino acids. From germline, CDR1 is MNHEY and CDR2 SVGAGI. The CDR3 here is CASSDIIGTEAFF. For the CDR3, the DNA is TGTGCCAGCAGTGACATAATCGGGACTGAAGCTTTCTTT.

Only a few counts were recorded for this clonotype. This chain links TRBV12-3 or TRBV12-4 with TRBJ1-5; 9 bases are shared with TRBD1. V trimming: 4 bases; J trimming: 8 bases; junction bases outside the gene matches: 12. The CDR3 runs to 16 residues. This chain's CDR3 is CASSSRDREMVEPQHF. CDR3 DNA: TGTGCCAGCAGTTCCCGGGACAGGGAGATGGTGGAGCCCCAGCATTTT.

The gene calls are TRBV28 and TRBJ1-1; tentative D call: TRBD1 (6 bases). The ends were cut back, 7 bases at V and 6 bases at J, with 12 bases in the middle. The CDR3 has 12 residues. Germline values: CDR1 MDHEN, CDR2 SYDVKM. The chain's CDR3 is CASKRYRAEAFF. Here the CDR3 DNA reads TGTGCCAGCAAAAGATACAGGGCTGAAGCTTTCTTT.

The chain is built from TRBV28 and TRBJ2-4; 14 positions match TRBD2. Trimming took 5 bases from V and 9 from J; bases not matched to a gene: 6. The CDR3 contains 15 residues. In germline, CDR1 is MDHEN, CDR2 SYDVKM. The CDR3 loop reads CASSRLAGGTGIQYF. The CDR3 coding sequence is TGTGCCAGCAGTCGACTAGCGGGAGGGACGGGCATTCAGTACTTC.

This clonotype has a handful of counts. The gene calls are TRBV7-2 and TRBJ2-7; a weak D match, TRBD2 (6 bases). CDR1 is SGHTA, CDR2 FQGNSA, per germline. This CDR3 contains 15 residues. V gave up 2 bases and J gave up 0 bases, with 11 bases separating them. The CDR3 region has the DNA TGTGCCAGCAGCTTATACGGGGGTTTCTCCTACGAGCAGTACTTC. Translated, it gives CASSLYGGFSYEQYF.

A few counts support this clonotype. The CDR3 here is CASSSGGTGTLNIQYF. The CDR3 nucleotides read TGTGCCAGCAGCTCTGGGGGAACGGGAACTTTAAACATTCAGTACTTC. The chain recombines TRBV3-1 with TRBJ2-4; the D call may be TRBD1 or TRBD2 (5 bases each). CDR1 LGHDT and CDR2 YNNKEL come from the germline V gene (reference sequence). V shed 5 bases and J shed 6 bases, with 20 bases lying between them. The CDR3 contains 16 residues.

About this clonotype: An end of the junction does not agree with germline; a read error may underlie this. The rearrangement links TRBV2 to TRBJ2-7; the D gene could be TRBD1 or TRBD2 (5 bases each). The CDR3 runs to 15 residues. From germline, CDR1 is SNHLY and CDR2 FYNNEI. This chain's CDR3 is CASSSQGVWGETQCF. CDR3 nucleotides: TGTGCCAGCAGCTCGCAGGGTGTTTGGGGAGAGACCCAGTGCTTC. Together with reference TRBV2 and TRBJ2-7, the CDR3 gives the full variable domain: EPEVTQTPSHQVTQMGQEVILRCVPISNHLYFYWYRQILGQKVEFLVSFYNNEISEKSEIFDDQFSVERPDGSNFTLKIRSTKLEDSAMYFCASSSQGVWGETQCFGPGTRLTVT.

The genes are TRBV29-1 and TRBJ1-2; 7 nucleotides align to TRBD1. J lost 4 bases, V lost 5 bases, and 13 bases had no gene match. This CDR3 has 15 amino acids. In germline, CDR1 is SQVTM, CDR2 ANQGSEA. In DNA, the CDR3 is TGCAGCGTTAAACCCGGGACAGTACGTAGCTATGGCTACACCTTC. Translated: CSVKPGTVRSYGYTF.

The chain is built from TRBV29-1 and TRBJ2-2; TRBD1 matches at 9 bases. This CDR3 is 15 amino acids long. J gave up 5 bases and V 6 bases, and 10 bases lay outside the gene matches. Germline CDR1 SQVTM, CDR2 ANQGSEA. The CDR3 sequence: CSVDPGTGRTGELFF. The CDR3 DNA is TGCAGCGTCGACCCTGGGACAGGGCGAACCGGGGAGCTGTTTTTT.

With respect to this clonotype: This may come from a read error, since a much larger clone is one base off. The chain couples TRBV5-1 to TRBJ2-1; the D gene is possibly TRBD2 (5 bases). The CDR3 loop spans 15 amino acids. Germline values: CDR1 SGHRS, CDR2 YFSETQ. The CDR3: CASSDPGNSYNERFF. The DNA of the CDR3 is TGCGCCAGCAGCGACCCGGGGAATTCCTACAATGAGCGGTTCTTC. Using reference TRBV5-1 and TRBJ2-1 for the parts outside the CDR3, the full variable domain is KAGVTQTPRYLIKTRGQQVTLSCSPISGHRSVSWYQQTPGQGLQFLFEYFSETQRNKGNFPGRFSGRQFSNSRSEMNVSTLELGDSALYLCASSDPGNSYNERFFGPGTRLTVL.

The CDR3 DNA is TGTGCCAGCAGCTCCGAGATAAGGTCCCGCTACGAGCAGTACTTC. It yields the protein CASSSEIRSRYEQYF. The chain links TRBV7-9 to TRBJ2-7; no clear D gene. This CDR3 spans 15 amino acids. The germline V and J ends were trimmed by 4 bases and 3 bases, with 16 bases remaining between them. Germline V CDR1 and CDR2: SEHNR, FQNEAQ (reference sequence).

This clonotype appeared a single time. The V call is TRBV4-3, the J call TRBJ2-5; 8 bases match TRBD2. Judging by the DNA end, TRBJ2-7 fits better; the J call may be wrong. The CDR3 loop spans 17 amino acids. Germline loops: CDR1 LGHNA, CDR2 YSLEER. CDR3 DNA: TGCGCCAGCAGCCAAGATCGGACGGGACTAGAAATGCACGAGCAGTACTTC. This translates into CASSQDRTGLEMHEQYF.

The CDR3 region is CSGGLRSGELFF. CDR3 nucleotides: TGCAGCGGGGGACTACGGTCCGGGGAGCTGTTTTTT. This chain connects TRBV29-1 to TRBJ2-2; TRBD2 agrees at 7 bases. The germline V gene encodes CDR1 SQVTM and CDR2 ANQGSEA. This CDR3 is 12 amino acids long. Trimming at V came to 7 bases and at J to 6 bases, leaving 5 bases not matched to a gene.

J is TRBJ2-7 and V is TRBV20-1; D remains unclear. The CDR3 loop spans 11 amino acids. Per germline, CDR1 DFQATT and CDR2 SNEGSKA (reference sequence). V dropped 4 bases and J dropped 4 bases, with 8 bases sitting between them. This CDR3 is CSAKAQYEQYF. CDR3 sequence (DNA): TGCAGTGCTAAAGCGCAATACGAGCAGTACTTC.

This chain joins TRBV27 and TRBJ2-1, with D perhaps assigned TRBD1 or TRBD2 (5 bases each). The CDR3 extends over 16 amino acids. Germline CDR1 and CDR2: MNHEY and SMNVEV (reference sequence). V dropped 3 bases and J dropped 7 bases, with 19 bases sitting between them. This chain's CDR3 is CASSFRAPGSGNEQFF. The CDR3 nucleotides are TGTGCCAGCAGTTTTCGGGCCCCAGGGTCGGGGAATGAGCAGTTCTTC.

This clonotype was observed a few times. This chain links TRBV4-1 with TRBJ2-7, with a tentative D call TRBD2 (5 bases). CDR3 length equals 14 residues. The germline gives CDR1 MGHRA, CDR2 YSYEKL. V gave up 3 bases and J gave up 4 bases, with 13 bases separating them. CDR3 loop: CASSHLGSSYEQYF. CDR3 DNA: TGCGCCAGCAGCCATCTAGGGAGTAGTTACGAGCAGTACTTC.

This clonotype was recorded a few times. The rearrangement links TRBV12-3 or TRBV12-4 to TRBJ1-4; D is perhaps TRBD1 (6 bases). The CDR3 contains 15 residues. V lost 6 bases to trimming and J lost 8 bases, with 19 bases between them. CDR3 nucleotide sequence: TGTGCCAGCAGAGAGAGACAGGTTTTAGACGAAAAACTGTTTTTT. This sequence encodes CASRERQVLDEKLFF.

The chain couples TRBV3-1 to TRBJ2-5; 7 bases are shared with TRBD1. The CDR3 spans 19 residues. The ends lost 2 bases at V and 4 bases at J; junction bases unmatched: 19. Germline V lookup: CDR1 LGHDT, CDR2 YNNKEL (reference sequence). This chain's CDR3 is CASSQLAVGDRRRGETQYF. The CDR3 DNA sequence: TGTGCCAGCAGCCAACTGGCGGTAGGGGACAGAAGGAGAGGAGAGACCCAGTACTTC.

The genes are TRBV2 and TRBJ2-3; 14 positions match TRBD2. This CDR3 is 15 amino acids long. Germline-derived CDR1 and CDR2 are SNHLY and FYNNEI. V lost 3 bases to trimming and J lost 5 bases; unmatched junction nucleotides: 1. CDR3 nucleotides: TGTGCCAGCAGTGAGGGGACTAGCGGGGGAGATACGCAGTATTTT. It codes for CASSEGTSGGDTQYF.

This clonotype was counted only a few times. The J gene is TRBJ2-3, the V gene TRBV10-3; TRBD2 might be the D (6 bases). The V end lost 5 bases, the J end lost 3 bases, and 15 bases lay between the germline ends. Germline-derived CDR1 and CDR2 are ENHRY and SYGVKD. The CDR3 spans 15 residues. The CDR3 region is CAISLTPGETDTQYF. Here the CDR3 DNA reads TGTGCCATCAGTTTAACCCCGGGAGAAACAGATACGCAGTATTTT.